These 31 T cell receptor beta chains were all obtained from the same sample, sequenced in a study of cytomegalovirus exposure and HLA in healthy donors. Use of 60 Vbeta and 13 Jbeta primers characterized the PCR. Data came from immunoSEQ multiplex PCR; TCRdb stores just in-frame clones and leaves some out. The sample records 200,000 or so clones, nearly 80% being singletons. Input material: PBMCs. These receptors were collected from a man aged 18 to 30 in good health and CMV-seronegative.

J is TRBJ1-1 and V is TRBV27, with 10 bases lining up with TRBD1. Germline V gives CDR1 MNHEY, CDR2 SMNVEV (reference sequence). Germline trimming cut 1 base from V and 7 bases from J; bases unmatched to any gene: 6. The CDR3 extends over 15 amino acids. The CDR3, as DNA: TGTGCCAGCAGTTTATTTGGGACAGGGGTGATTGAAGCTTTCTTT. The encoded protein is CASSLFGTGVIEAFF.

J is TRBJ1-3 and V is TRBV18; perhaps TRBD1 as D (5 bases). The length of the CDR3 is 14 residues. The V gene lost 4 bases and the J gene lost 1 base, with 8 bases spanning the gap. Germline CDR1 reads KGHSH; CDR2 reads LQKENI. This CDR3 is CASSQDISGNTIYF. The CDR3 bases are TGTGCCAGCTCACAGGACATATCTGGAAACACCATATATTTT.

V and J are TRBV30 and TRBJ1-1, with D perhaps matching TRBD1 (6 bases). Germline values: CDR1 GTSNPN, CDR2 SVGIG (reference sequence). The CDR3 length is 14 residues. Trimming removed 3 bases at V and 0 bases at J, with 11 bases between. The CDR3 region has the DNA TGTGCCTGGAGCTCGGGACAATTGAACACTGAAGCTTTCTTT. Translated: CAWSSGQLNTEAFF.

The V gene is TRBV4-2, the J gene TRBJ2-5; 7 positions agree with TRBD1. The germline V gene encodes CDR1 LGHNA and CDR2 YNFKEQ. This CDR3 contains 14 residues. Losses at the gene ends were 4 bases for V and 2 bases for J; bases not matched to a gene: 4. The CDR3 DNA reads TGTGCCAGCAGCCCCGGGACAGATCAAGAGACCCAGTACTTC. It specifies CASSPGTDQETQYF.

This chain links TRBV2 with TRBJ1-6, with unresolved D. Germline-derived CDR1 and CDR2 are SNHLY and FYNNEI. The length of the CDR3 is 15 residues. The germline V and J ends were trimmed by 1 base and 10 bases, with 14 bases remaining between them. CDR3 amino acids: CASSEGHLRGSPLHF. CDR3 nucleotide sequence: TGTGCCAGCAGTGAAGGGCACCTAAGAGGGTCACCCCTCCACTTT.

V and J are TRBV28 and TRBJ2-7; the D is unclear. Per the germline V gene, CDR1 is MDHEN and CDR2 is SYDVKM. The V end lost 4 bases, the J end lost 7 bases, and 14 bases lay between the germline ends. The CDR3 is made up of 13 amino acids. The CDR3 protein is CASSSYRGEEQYF. The DNA of the CDR3 is TGTGCCAGCAGTTCTTATAGAGGTGAAGAGCAGTACTTC.

This clone was detected a few times. This rearrangement joins TRBV4-2 to TRBJ2-5; D perhaps matches TRBD1 (5 bases). The J call may not be correct, given that the DNA end is closer to TRBJ2-7. Germline V gene lookup returns CDR1 LGHNA and CDR2 YNFKEQ. The CDR3 extends over 18 amino acids. The CDR3 loop reads CASSQESPYAGASYEQYF. Here the CDR3 DNA reads TGTGCCAGCAGCCAAGAATCCCCGTATGCTGGGGCTTCCTACGAGCAGTACTTC.

V and J are TRBV5-6 and TRBJ1-4; D is possibly TRBD1 (5 bases). V was clipped by 3 bases and J by 10 bases, with 16 bases between them. There are 14 residues in the CDR3. Germline V gives CDR1 SGHDT, CDR2 YYEEEE. The CDR3 coding sequence is TGTGCCAGCAGCTCAGGACTACCCCAGGGAAAACTGTTTTTT. Translation gives CASSSGLPQGKLFF.

V usage is TRBV6-1 and J usage is TRBJ1-1; D gene ambiguous. The germline V gene has CDR1 MNHNS and CDR2 SASEGT. Deletions cut 5 bases from V and 0 bases from J, with 10 bases between. CDR3 size: 14 residues. The CDR3: CASSYLDMNTEAFF. DNA of the CDR3: TGTGCCAGCAGTTATTTAGACATGAACACTGAAGCTTTCTTT.

The chain uses TRBV7-2 and TRBJ2-7, with D possibly being TRBD2 (5 bases). Germline values: CDR1 SGHTA, CDR2 FQGNSA. The CDR3 is 13 amino acids. Trimming left V 5 bases short and J 9 bases short, with 17 bases between. The CDR3 DNA sequence: TGTGCCAGCAGCCCCGACGGGGTGGAAGGGCAGTACTTC. This translates into CASSPDGVEGQYF.

The V and J genes are TRBV5-1 and TRBJ2-3; perhaps TRBD1 as D (6 bases). This CDR3 spans 16 amino acids. V was trimmed by 4 bases and J by 1 base, leaving 16 bases between them. CDR1 is SGHRS, CDR2 YFSETQ, per germline. The chain's CDR3 is CASSQTGAGGTDTQYF. The CDR3 DNA is TGCGCCAGCAGCCAAACCGGTGCAGGGGGCACAGATACGCAGTATTTT.

V gene TRBV25-1 combines with J gene TRBJ2-5; tentative D call: TRBD1 (6 bases). Per germline, CDR1 MGHDK and CDR2 SYGVNS. The V gene lost 1 base and the J gene lost 4 bases, with 7 bases spanning the gap. The CDR3 length is 13 residues. This chain's CDR3 is CASSESGVETQYF. CDR3 sequence (DNA): TGTGCCAGCAGTGAATCAGGGGTAGAGACCCAGTACTTC.

This clone was seen more than once but under ten times. The rearrangement uses TRBV18 and TRBJ2-3; 8 nucleotides match TRBD2. From germline, CDR1 is KGHSH and CDR2 LQKENI. V trimming: 0 bases; J trimming: 3 bases; junction bases outside the gene matches: 5. The CDR3 has 16 amino acids. The CDR3 protein is CASSPPAGGGTDTQYF. CDR3 sequence (DNA): TGTGCCAGCTCACCACCGGCGGGAGGAGGGACAGATACGCAGTATTTT.

This clone was seen only a few times. The CDR3 protein is CASSPRLFEETQYF. The CDR3 coding sequence is TGTGCCAGCAGCCCTCGCCTATTCGAAGAGACCCAGTACTTC. This chain joins TRBV9 and TRBJ2-5; D is unresolved. V shed 4 bases and J shed 3 bases, with 13 bases lying between them. The CDR3 is made up of 14 amino acids. The germline V gene has CDR1 SGDLS and CDR2 YYNGEE.

The table lists this clone with a few counts. The chain employs TRBV5-6 and TRBJ2-7; possible D gene TRBD2, 6 bases. Germline V gene data show CDR1 as SGHDT and CDR2 as YYEEEE. The CDR3 length is 14 residues. V dropped 3 bases and J dropped 2 bases, with 12 bases sitting between them. The DNA for the CDR3 is TGTGCCAGCAGCTACGGGACTGGGACCTACGAGCAGTACTTC. Translation: CASSYGTGTYEQYF.

The rearrangement uses TRBV28 and TRBJ1-1, with 9 nucleotides matching TRBD1. The CDR3 spans 13 residues. V lost 6 bases and J lost 5; bases outside the gene matches: 4. Per the germline V gene, CDR1 is MDHEN and CDR2 is SYDVKM. The CDR3 reads CASRQGARTEAFF. DNA of the CDR3: TGTGCCAGCAGACAGGGGGCGCGGACTGAAGCTTTCTTT.

The chain uses TRBV5-1 and TRBJ2-3; 7 bases agree with TRBD1. J was trimmed by 3 bases and V by 0 bases; bases with no gene match: 13. The CDR3 is made up of 18 amino acids. CDR1 and CDR2 (germline): SGHRS, YFSETQ. The CDR3 DNA reads TGCGCCAGCAGCTTGGCCCGGGACAGCGAACTAATTACAGATACGCAGTATTTT. Translating it yields CASSLARDSELITDTQYF. Filled out from reference TRBV5-1 and TRBJ2-3, the complete variable domain reads KAGVTQTPRYLIKTRGQQVTLSCSPISGHRSVSWYQQTPGQGLQFLFEYFSETQRNKGNFPGRFSGRQFSNSRSEMNVSTLELGDSALYLCASSLARDSELITDTQYFGPGTRLTVL.

The rearrangement links TRBV7-3 to TRBJ2-1, with 9 positions matching TRBD2. V was pared by 1 base and J by 2 bases, with 15 bases of the junction left unmatched. This CDR3 comprises 20 residues. In germline, CDR1 is SGHTA, CDR2 FQGTGA. The CDR3 spells CASSLNPERVSGGTYNEQFF. CDR3 nucleotide sequence: TGTGCCAGCAGCTTAAACCCCGAAAGGGTTAGCGGGGGCACCTACAATGAGCAGTTCTTC.

The chain carries TRBV28 and TRBJ2-3; D may be TRBD1 (5 bases). The CDR3 is 12 amino acids. Trimming took off 2 bases at V and 6 bases at J, with 6 bases between the two ends. Germline CDR1 reads MDHEN; CDR2 reads SYDVKM. DNA for the CDR3: TGTGCCAGCAGTTTACCAGGGGATACGCAGTATTTT. Protein: CASSLPGDTQYF.

The chain joins TRBV19 to TRBJ1-1, with D possibly TRBD1 on 6 matching bases. The CDR3 covers 11 residues. V was shortened by 7 bases and J by 9 bases, with 12 bases between the two germline ends. Germline V gene data show CDR1 as LNHDA and CDR2 as SQIVND (reference sequence). CDR3 in DNA: TGTGCCAGTACCTTCGACAGGAAAGCTTTCTTT. Amino acid sequence: CASTFDRKAFF.

The rearrangement joins TRBV30 to TRBJ2-1, with D possibly being TRBD1 (5 bases). The CDR3 totals 14 residues. Germline CDR1 and CDR2: GTSNPN and SVGIG (reference sequence). V dropped 1 base and J dropped 0 bases, with 7 bases sitting between them. DNA of the CDR3: TGTGCCTGGAGTGGCGACAGCTCCTACAATGAGCAGTTCTTC. Translated, it gives CAWSGDSSYNEQFF.

This rearrangement joins TRBV7-2 to TRBJ2-5; a weak D match, TRBD1 (6 bases). Germline CDR1 reads SGHTA; CDR2 reads FQGNSA. V was cut by 5 bases and J by 2 bases, with 12 bases left in between. The CDR3 has 14 residues. The CDR3 is CASSHARGQETQYF. The CDR3 nucleotides are TGTGCCAGCAGCCACGCAAGGGGGCAAGAGACCCAGTACTTC. Variable domain in full (rest from reference TRBV7-2 and TRBJ2-5): GAGVSQSPSNKVTEKGKDVELRCDPISGHTALYWYRQSLGQGLEFLIYFQGNSAPDKSGLPSDRFSAERTGGSVSTLTIQRTQQEDSAVYLCASSHARGQETQYFGPGTRLLVL.

This clone was picked up one time. This chain links TRBV29-1 with TRBJ1-2, with D possibly TRBD1 on 6 matching bases. The CDR3 is 11 residues long. Germline V gives CDR1 SQVTM, CDR2 ANQGSEA. The V and J ends lost 6 bases and 4 bases respectively, with 9 bases between them. This chain's CDR3 is CSVSGVYGYTF. Here the CDR3 DNA reads TGCAGCGTATCAGGGGTCTATGGCTACACCTTC.

V and J are TRBV30 and TRBJ1-1; 8 bases are a match to TRBD1. Germline assignment: CDR1 GTSNPN and CDR2 SVGIG (reference sequence). Trimming cost V 1 base and J 4 bases; bases outside gene matches: 8. This CDR3 contains 15 residues. Here the CDR3 reads CAWSERQGLVTEAFF. CDR3 nucleotide sequence: TGTGCCTGGAGTGAGAGACAGGGGTTGGTCACTGAAGCTTTCTTT.

The chain joins TRBV27 to TRBJ2-7, with 12 bases lining up with TRBD2. CDR1 and CDR2 from the germline V gene are MNHEY and SMNVEV (reference sequence). The CDR3 totals 15 residues. Trimming cost V 5 bases and J 6 bases; bases outside gene matches: 8. In nucleotides, the CDR3 is TGTGCCAGCAGTCCTCTAGCGGGAGGGGCGTCCGAGCAGTACTTC. It encodes CASSPLAGGASEQYF.

In the case of this clone: Compared with germline, one end of the junction differs, possibly owing to a read error. The chain carries TRBV7-9 and TRBJ2-7; 7 nucleotides agree with TRBD1. This CDR3 contains 15 residues. Germline V gene lookup returns CDR1 SEHNR and CDR2 FQNEAQ (reference sequence). The CDR3 region has the DNA TGTGCCAGCAGCTCCAAGGGACAGCGTTCCTACGAGCAATACTTC. The encoded protein is CASSSKGQRSYEQYF.

A single count supports this clone. The V and J genes are TRBV6-6 and TRBJ1-1; D gene unclear. Trimming took off 10 bases at V and 1 base at J, with 13 bases between the two ends. Germline loops: CDR1 MNHNY, CDR2 SVGAGI (reference sequence). The CDR3 is 13 amino acids. In nucleotides, the CDR3 is TGTGCCACAATCACGCCGGGGAACACTGAAGCTTTCTTT. Encoded protein: CATITPGNTEAFF.

The rearrangement uses TRBV6-6 and TRBJ1-3; 9 bases agree with TRBD1. From germline, CDR1 is MNHNY and CDR2 SVGAGI (reference sequence). V lost 6 bases and J lost 0; bases outside the gene matches: 6. CDR3 length: 16 amino acids. This CDR3 reads CASRAGQGISGNTIYF. The CDR3, as DNA: TGTGCCAGCAGGGCCGGACAGGGGATCTCTGGAAACACCATATATTTT.

This clone was detected a few times. The chain employs TRBV11-2 and TRBJ2-5; 9 bases match TRBD2. Per the germline V gene, CDR1 is SGHAT and CDR2 is FQNNGV. J was trimmed by 6 bases and V by 4 bases; bases with no gene match: 9. The CDR3 loop spans 15 amino acids. CDR3 in amino acids: CASSSRASGTQTQYF. The CDR3 DNA reads TGTGCCAGCAGCTCACGTGCTAGCGGGACGCAGACCCAGTACTTC.

The rearrangement uses TRBV25-1 and TRBJ1-2, with 7 bases that match TRBD1. The germline V gene encodes CDR1 MGHDK and CDR2 SYGVNS. This CDR3 has 12 amino acids. J lost 10 bases, V lost 4 bases, and 6 bases had no gene match. CDR3: CASSGGGASYTF. CDR3 DNA sequence: TGTGCCAGCAGTGGAGGGGGCGCGTCCTACACCTTC.

This rearrangement joins TRBV28 to TRBJ2-5; the D gene is possibly TRBD1 (5 bases). The CDR3 consists of 13 residues. The ends were cut back, 6 bases at V and 2 bases at J, with 10 bases in the middle. Germline loops: CDR1 MDHEN, CDR2 SYDVKM. In nucleotides, the CDR3 is TGTGCCAGCAGGCCCCAGGGTCAAGAGACCCAGTACTTC. Protein: CASRPQGQETQYF.